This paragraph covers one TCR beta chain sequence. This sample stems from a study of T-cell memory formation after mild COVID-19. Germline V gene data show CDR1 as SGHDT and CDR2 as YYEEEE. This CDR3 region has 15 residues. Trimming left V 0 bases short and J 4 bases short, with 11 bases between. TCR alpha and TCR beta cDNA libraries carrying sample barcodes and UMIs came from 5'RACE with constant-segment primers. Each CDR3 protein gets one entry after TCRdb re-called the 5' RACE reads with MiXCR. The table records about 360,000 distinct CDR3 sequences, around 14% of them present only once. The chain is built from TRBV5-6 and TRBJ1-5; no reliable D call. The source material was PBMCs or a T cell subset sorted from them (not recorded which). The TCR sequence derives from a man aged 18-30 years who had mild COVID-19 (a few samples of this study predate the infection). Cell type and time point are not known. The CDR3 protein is CASSLGLTVNQPQHF. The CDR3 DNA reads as TGTGCCAGCAGCTTGGGTTTAACAGTAAATCAGCCCCAGCATTTT.